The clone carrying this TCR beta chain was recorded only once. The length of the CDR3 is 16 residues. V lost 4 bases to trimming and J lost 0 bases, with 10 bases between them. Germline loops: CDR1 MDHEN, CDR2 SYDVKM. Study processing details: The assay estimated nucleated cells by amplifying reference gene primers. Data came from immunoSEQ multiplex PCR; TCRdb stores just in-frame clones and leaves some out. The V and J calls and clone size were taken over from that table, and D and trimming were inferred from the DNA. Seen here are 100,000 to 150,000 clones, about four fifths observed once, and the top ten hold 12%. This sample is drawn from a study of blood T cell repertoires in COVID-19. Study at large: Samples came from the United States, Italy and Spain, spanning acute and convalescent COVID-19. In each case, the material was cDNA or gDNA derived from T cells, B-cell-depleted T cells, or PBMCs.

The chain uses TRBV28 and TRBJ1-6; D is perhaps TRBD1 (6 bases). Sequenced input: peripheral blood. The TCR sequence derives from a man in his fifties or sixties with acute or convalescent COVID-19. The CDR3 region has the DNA TGTGCCAGCAGTTGGACAGTGAGCTCCTATAATTCACCCCTCCACTTT. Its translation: CASSWTVSSYNSPLHF.